This TCR beta chain was recorded in a study of blood T cell repertoires in COVID-19. Study details: Samples taken during acute and convalescent COVID-19 were collected in the United States, Italy and Spain. Sources were T cells, B-cell-depleted T cells, or PBMCs; the material itself was cDNA or gDNA.

The V end lost 1 base, the J end lost 6 bases, and 15 bases lay between the germline ends. Germline V gives CDR1 SEHNR, CDR2 FQNEAQ (reference sequence). The CDR3 has 16 amino acids. As processed by the authors: How many nucleated cells were present was estimated from reference gene primer amplification. Some clones are missing from TCRdb's copy, which holds only in-frame ones; the method was immunoSEQ multiplex PCR. V and J calls and clone size are copied from that table; D and trimming were computed from the DNA. Of approximately 60,000 clones listed, 65% to 80% are singletons. Sequenced: peripheral blood. This rearrangement joins TRBV7-9 to TRBJ2-2; D perhaps matches TRBD1 (6 bases). The sequence was collected from a human donor in a cohort sampled during active COVID-19. In nucleotides, the CDR3 is TGTGCCAGCAGCTTAGGAGGACAGTGGTCCCCCGGGGAGCTGTTTTTT. Protein sequence: CASSLGGQWSPGELFF.